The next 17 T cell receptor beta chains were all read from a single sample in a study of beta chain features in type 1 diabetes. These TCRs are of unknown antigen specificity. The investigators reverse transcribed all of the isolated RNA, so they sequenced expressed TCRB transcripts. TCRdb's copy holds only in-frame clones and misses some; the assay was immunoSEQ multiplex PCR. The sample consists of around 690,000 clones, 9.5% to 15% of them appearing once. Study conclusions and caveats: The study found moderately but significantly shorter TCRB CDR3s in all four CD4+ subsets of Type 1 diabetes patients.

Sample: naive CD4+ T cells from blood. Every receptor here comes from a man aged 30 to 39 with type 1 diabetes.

The CDR3 loop reads CASSLGDSSYNEQFF. CDR3 coding DNA: TGCGCCAGCAGCTTGGGGGACAGTTCCTACAATGAGCAGTTCTTC. The J gene is TRBJ2-1, the V gene TRBV5-1, with 7 bases that match TRBD1. CDR3 length equals 15 residues. The trim removed 0 bases at V and 1 base at J, leaving 1 base unmatched. Germline CDR1 and CDR2: SGHRS and YFSETQ.

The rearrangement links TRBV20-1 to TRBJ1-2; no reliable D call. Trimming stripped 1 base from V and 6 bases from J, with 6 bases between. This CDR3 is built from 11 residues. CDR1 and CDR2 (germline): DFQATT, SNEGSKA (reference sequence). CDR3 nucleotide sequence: TGCAGTGCTAGAGGAGACGATGGCTACACCTTC. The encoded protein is CSARGDDGYTF.

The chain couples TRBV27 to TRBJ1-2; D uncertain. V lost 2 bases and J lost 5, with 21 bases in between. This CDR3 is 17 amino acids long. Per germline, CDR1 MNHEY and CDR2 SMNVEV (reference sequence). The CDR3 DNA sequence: TGTGCCAGCAGTTTAAACCCCCTGGTCCCGGGCTATTATGGCTACACCTTC. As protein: CASSLNPLVPGYYGYTF.

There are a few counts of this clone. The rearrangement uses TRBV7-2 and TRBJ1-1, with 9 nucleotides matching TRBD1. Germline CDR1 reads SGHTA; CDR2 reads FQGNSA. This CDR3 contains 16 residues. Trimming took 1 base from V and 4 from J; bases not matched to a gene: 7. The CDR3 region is CASSLVGSTGGTEAFF. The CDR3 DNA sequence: TGTGCCAGCAGCTTAGTAGGGTCGACAGGGGGCACTGAAGCTTTCTTT.

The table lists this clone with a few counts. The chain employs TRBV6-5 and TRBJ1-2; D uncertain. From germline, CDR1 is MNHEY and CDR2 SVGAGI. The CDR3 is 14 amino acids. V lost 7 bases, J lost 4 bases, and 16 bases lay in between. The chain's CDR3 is CASNPRGSSYGYTF. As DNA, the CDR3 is TGTGCCAGCAACCCCAGAGGTTCGTCCTATGGCTACACCTTC.

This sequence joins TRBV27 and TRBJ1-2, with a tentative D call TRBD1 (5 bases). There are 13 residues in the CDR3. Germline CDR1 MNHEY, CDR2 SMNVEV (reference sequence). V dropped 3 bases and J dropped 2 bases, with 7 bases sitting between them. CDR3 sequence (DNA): TGTGCCAGCAGTTTCTGGGACAACTATGGCTACACCTTC. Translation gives CASSFWDNYGYTF.

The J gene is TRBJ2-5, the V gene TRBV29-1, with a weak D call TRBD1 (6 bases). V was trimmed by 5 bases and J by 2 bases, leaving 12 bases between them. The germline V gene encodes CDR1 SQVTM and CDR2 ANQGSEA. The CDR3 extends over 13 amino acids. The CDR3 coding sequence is TGCAGCGTTTTGGGACATATGCAAGAGACCCAGTACTTC. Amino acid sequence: CSVLGHMQETQYF.

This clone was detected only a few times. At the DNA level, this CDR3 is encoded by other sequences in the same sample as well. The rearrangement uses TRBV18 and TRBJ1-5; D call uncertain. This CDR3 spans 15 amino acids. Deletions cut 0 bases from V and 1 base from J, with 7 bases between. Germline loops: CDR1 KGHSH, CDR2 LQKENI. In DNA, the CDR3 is TGTGCCAGCTCACCACCGGCTGGCAGCAATCAGCCCCAGCATTTT. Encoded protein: CASSPPAGSNQPQHF.

CDR3 in amino acids: CASTPSGGHAEQYF. The CDR3 DNA follows: TGTGCCAGCACCCCTAGCGGGGGTCATGCAGAGCAGTACTTC. This chain connects TRBV11-2 to TRBJ2-7; 10 bases match TRBD2. The CDR3 totals 14 residues. The germline gives CDR1 SGHAT, CDR2 FQNNGV. V was pared by 7 bases and J by 7 bases, with 10 bases of the junction left unmatched.

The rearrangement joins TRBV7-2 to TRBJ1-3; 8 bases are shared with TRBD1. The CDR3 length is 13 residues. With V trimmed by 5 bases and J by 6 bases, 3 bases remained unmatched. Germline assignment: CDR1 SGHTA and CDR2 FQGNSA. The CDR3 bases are TGTGCCAGCAGCCAACAGGGGGAAAACACCATATATTTT. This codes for CASSQQGENTIYF.

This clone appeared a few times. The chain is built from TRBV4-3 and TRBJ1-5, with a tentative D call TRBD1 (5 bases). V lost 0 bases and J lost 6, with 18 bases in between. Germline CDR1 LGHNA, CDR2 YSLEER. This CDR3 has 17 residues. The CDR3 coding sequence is TGCGCCAGCAGCCAAGATCAACCAGGGAGGATAGGTCAGCCCCAGCATTTT. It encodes CASSQDQPGRIGQPQHF.

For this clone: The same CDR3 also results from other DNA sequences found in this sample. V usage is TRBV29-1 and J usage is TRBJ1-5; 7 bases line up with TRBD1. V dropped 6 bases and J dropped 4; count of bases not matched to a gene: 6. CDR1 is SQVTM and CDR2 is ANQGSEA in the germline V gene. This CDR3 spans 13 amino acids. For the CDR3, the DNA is TGCAGCGTGGGGACAGTCCTTAATCAGCCCCAGCATTTT. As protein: CSVGTVLNQPQHF.

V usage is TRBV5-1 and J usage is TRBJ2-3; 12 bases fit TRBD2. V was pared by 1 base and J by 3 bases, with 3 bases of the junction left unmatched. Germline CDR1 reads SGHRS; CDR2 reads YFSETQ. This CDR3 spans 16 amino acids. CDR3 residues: CASSLTSGGPTDTQYF. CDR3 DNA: TGCGCCAGCAGCTTGACTAGCGGGGGGCCTACAGATACGCAGTATTTT. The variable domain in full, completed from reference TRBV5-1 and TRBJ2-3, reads KAGVTQTPRYLIKTRGQQVTLSCSPISGHRSVSWYQQTPGQGLQFLFEYFSETQRNKGNFPGRFSGRQFSNSRSEMNVSTLELGDSALYLCASSLTSGGPTDTQYFGPGTRLTVL.

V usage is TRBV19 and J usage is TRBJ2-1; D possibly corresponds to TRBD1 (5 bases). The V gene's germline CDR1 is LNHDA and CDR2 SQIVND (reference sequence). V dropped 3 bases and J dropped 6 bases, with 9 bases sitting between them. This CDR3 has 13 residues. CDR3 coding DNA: TGTGCCAGTAGTATCTCAGGGATCAATGAGCAGTTCTTC. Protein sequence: CASSISGINEQFF.

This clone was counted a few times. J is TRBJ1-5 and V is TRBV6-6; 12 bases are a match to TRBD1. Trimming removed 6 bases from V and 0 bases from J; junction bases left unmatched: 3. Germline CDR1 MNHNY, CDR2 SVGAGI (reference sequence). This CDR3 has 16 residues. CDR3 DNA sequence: TGTGCCAGCAGGGGACAGGGGGCGGATAGCAATCAGCCCCAGCATTTT. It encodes CASRGQGADSNQPQHF.

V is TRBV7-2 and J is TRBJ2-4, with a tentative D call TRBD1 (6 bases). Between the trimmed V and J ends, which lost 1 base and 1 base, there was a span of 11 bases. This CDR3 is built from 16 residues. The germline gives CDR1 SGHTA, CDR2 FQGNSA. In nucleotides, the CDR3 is TGTGCCAGCAGCTTAGGGCAGGGGACGGCCAAAAACATTCAGTACTTC. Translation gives CASSLGQGTAKNIQYF.

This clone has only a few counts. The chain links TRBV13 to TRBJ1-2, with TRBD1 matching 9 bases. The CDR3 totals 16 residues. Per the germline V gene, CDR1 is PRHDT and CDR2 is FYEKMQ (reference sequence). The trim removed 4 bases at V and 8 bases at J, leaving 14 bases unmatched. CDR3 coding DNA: TGTGCCAGCAGCTCCGATGGACAGGGGAATCGAGGAGGCTACACCTTC. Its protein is CASSSDGQGNRGGYTF.